This TCR beta chain appears in the sequencing data of a study of human CD8 memory T cell subsets. This CDR3 is 14 amino acids long. Germline CDR1 reads SGHTA; CDR2 reads FQGNSA. The TPEX subset meant dysfunctional early memory CD8+ cells, CCR7+ PD-1+ TIGIT+. Total CD8+ T cells came from negative magnetic enrichment. The authors made TCR beta libraries using UMI-labeled 5' RACE. TCRdb reanalyzed the 5' RACE reads, giving one entry per CDR3 protein sequence and no DNA. The sample's table shows thousands of distinct CDR3 sequences. As for this clonotype: Its antigen is currently unknown.

Study-wide results and caveats: Minimally overlapping with each other were the repertoires of precursor exhausted and stem-like memory T cells. From the Chao1 estimates, stem-like memory T cells appeared to be more diverse than precursor exhausted T cells.

The specimen sequenced was CD8+ T cells from PBMCs. The TCR comes from a human donor in good health. V is TRBV7-2 and J is TRBJ1-2. The CDR3 reads CASSLLTRDYGYTF.